This TCR beta chain was recorded in a study of T-cell reconstitution after alpha-beta-depleted transplantation in children. It was with unique molecular identifiers that the TCRbeta library was prepared. Using its own MiXCR run on the PCR reads, TCRdb lists one record per CDR3 protein. The sample holds 750,000 to 950,000 distinct CDR3 sequences, about 15% seen once. Points from the study as a whole: After transplant, at about two months, alpha-beta T cells were reportedly derived from several hundred expanded graft clones. The study traced high day-60 TCRbeta diversity in some patients to surviving recipient T cells and thymic progenitors. Fresh T-cell production supplied most of the T-cell counts and diversity seen one year after transplant.

As concerns this clonotype: Its antigen is as yet unknown.

Sequenced here: PBMCs, mostly from graft donor cells, sampled 360 days after TCRalphabeta/CD19-depleted stem cell transplant. The TCR originated in a male patient younger than 18 who had a stem cell transplant for acute lymphoblastic leukemia, so the T cells may come from the graft donor.

In nucleotides, the CDR3 is TGCGCCAGCAGGAACAGAGCAGCTAATGAAAAACTGTTTTTT. Amino acids: CASRNRAANEKLFF. The V and J genes are TRBV4-1 and TRBJ1-4; D ambiguous. Germline V gene lookup returns CDR1 MGHRA and CDR2 YSYEKL. V was trimmed by 6 bases and J by 3 bases, leaving 11 bases between them. The CDR3 is 14 amino acids.